Listed here are 26 T cell receptor beta chains from one sample, sequenced in a study of cytomegalovirus exposure and HLA in healthy donors. The PCR ran on 60 Vbeta and 13 Jbeta primers. Libraries were prepared by immunoSEQ multiplex PCR; TCRdb keeps only in-frame clonotypes and omits some of them. The sample shows 75,000 to 90,000 clones, 63% of them seen only once. The sample was PBMCs. The receptors were gathered from a woman between 40 and 50 years old in good health and CMV-seropositive.

The genes are TRBV2 and TRBJ1-1; D gene unclear. V gave up 6 bases and J gave up 8 bases, with 16 bases separating them. This CDR3 contains 13 residues. In germline, CDR1 is SNHLY, CDR2 FYNNEI. CDR3: CASSEVTLREAFF. The CDR3, as DNA: TGTGCCAGCAGCGAGGTGACTCTAAGGGAAGCTTTCTTT.

The rearrangement joins TRBV2 to TRBJ1-4, with TRBD1 identical over 8 bases. Germline lookup yields CDR1 SNHLY and CDR2 FYNNEI. This CDR3 has 14 amino acids. The trim removed 5 bases at V and 5 bases at J, leaving 4 bases unmatched. The CDR3 coding sequence is TGTGCCAGCAGTCGCAGGACAGGGAATGAAAAACTGTTTTTT. Translation: CASSRRTGNEKLFF.

The chain links TRBV9 to TRBJ2-3; D is uncertain. This CDR3 comprises 14 residues. Trimming took off 0 bases at V and 2 bases at J, with 7 bases between the two ends. Germline V lookup: CDR1 SGDLS, CDR2 YYNGEE. CDR3 coding DNA: TGTGCCAGCAGCGTAGGTAGCCCCACAGATACGCAGTATTTT. It specifies CASSVGSPTDTQYF.

This clone was observed a few times. This chain links TRBV7-9 with TRBJ2-3; 8 bases align to TRBD2. Germline V CDR1 and CDR2: SEHNR, FQNEAQ (reference sequence). The CDR3 length is 16 residues. After removal of 5 bases from V and 4 bases from J, the junction contained 11 bases not matched to a gene. The CDR3 reads CASSPRTSSGPDTQYF. The CDR3 DNA follows: TGTGCCAGCAGCCCCCGGACTAGCTCGGGTCCAGATACGCAGTATTTT.

V is TRBV5-6 and J is TRBJ2-7; D perhaps matches TRBD2 (6 bases). The CDR3 covers 14 residues. Trimming stripped 4 bases from V and 2 bases from J, with 13 bases between. Germline V CDR1 and CDR2: SGHDT, YYEEEE. The CDR3 coding sequence is TGTGCCAGCAGCGGAGAGGGACTCCCCTACGAGCAGTACTTC. Residues: CASSGEGLPYEQYF.

J is TRBJ2-1 and V is TRBV6-1; TRBD2 matches 10 bases. Trimming at V came to 4 bases and at J to 9 bases, leaving 9 bases not matched to a gene. CDR3 size: 15 residues. CDR1 MNHNS and CDR2 SASEGT come from the germline V gene. The CDR3 is CASSGLAGARSEQFF. The CDR3, as DNA: TGTGCCAGCAGTGGGCTAGCGGGAGCTCGTAGTGAGCAGTTCTTC.

V is TRBV10-3 and J is TRBJ2-7, with D possibly TRBD1 on 6 matching bases. Looked up from germline, CDR1 is ENHRY and CDR2 is SYGVKD. The CDR3 is 15 amino acids. Trimming stripped 11 bases from V and 7 bases from J, with 27 bases between. The CDR3 DNA is TGTGCCCCGCATTTACGGGGCACAGGGTCGGAGGAGCAGTACTTC. Translated: CAPHLRGTGSEEQYF.

This clone was counted once. The chain recombines TRBV28 with TRBJ2-1, with TRBD1 as a possible D gene (6 bases). The CDR3 contains 20 residues. Germline values: CDR1 MDHEN, CDR2 SYDVKM. Trimming pared 4 bases from V and 4 bases from J, leaving 29 bases between. The CDR3 DNA sequence: TGTGCCAGCAGTTACCTTGGGGTACAGGGTCAAAATAGGGATTACAATGAGCAGTTCTTC. Encoded protein: CASSYLGVQGQNRDYNEQFF.

This chain links TRBV10-1 with TRBJ1-1; maybe TRBD1 (5 bases). The CDR3 has 13 residues. Deletions cut 6 bases from V and 1 base from J, with 9 bases between. CDR1 and CDR2 from the germline V gene are WNHNN and SYGVQD (reference sequence). As DNA, the CDR3 is TGCGCCAGCAGCTCGGACAAGAACACTGAAGCTTTCTTT. Amino acids: CASSSDKNTEAFF.

This clone has more than one count but fewer than ten. The J gene is TRBJ2-7, the V gene TRBV30, with 7 nucleotides matching TRBD2. The CDR3 runs to 14 residues. The germline V gene has CDR1 GTSNPN and CDR2 SVGIG (reference sequence). The ends lost 1 base at V and 0 bases at J; junction bases unmatched: 3. The CDR3, as DNA: TGTGCCTGGAGTGGGGGGGGAACCTCCTACGAGCAGTACTTC. Translated, it gives CAWSGGGTSYEQYF. Full variable domain (remainder filled in from reference TRBV30 and TRBJ2-7): SQTIHQWPATLVQPVGSPLSLECTVEGTSNPNLYWYRQAAGRGLQLLFYSVGIGQISSEVPQNLSASRPQDRQFILSSKKLLLSDSGFYLCAWSGGGTSYEQYFGPGTRLTVT.

This chain uses TRBV18 with TRBJ2-1; 7 bases fit TRBD1. Germline-derived CDR1 and CDR2 are KGHSH and LQKENI. The CDR3 is made up of 16 amino acids. J gave up 3 bases and V 1 base, and 6 bases lay outside the gene matches. The CDR3 nucleotides are TGTGCCAGCTCACCACGGCAGGGGGATGGCTACAATGAGCAGTTCTTC. This sequence encodes CASSPRQGDGYNEQFF.

This rearrangement joins TRBV28 to TRBJ2-7, with 9 bases fitting TRBD2. This CDR3 spans 18 amino acids. With 2 bases clipped from V and 0 bases from J, the junction kept 11 bases outside the gene matches. Germline V CDR1 and CDR2: MDHEN, SYDVKM. CDR3 loop: CASSLMSASGMSSYEQYF. The DNA of the CDR3 is TGTGCCAGCAGTTTAATGTCGGCTAGCGGGATGAGCTCCTACGAGCAGTACTTC.

The chain employs TRBV21-1 and TRBJ2-7; the D call TRBD2 from the table was never checked on the DNA. TRBV21-1 is designated a pseudogene. The CDR3 is made up of 13 amino acids. As DNA, the CDR3 is TGTGCCAGCAGCAGGACTAGTTTAGACGAGCAGTACTTC. It encodes CASSRTSLDEQYF.

The chain has TRBV5-5 and TRBJ2-7, with 12 bases matching TRBD2. The CDR3 extends over 15 amino acids. Germline-derived CDR1 and CDR2 are SGHKS and YYEKEE (reference sequence). Unmatched junction bases numbered 3, after V lost 0 bases and J lost 5 bases. CDR3 in DNA: TGTGCCAGCAGCTTGGAGGGACTAGCGGGCCACGAGCAGTACTTC. Residues: CASSLEGLAGHEQYF.

To note about this clone: The junction shows a germline mismatch at one end, possibly a read error. The chain joins TRBV28 to TRBJ2-7, with 7 bases lining up with TRBD1. Germline V gene data show CDR1 as MDHEN and CDR2 as SYDVKM. The CDR3 contains 13 residues. CDR3 bases: TGTGCCAGCAGTTTATCCCCCCAATCCCAGGGGGACTTC. Translating gives CASSLSPQSQGDF.

The V gene is TRBV18, the J gene TRBJ1-1, with 11 bases lining up with TRBD1. Trimming cost V 5 bases and J 0 bases; bases outside gene matches: 2. This CDR3 region has 15 residues. The germline CDR1 and CDR2 sequences are KGHSH and LQKENI. The CDR3: CASSGQGAVNTEAFF. The CDR3 DNA sequence: TGTGCCAGCTCAGGACAGGGGGCCGTGAACACTGAAGCTTTCTTT.

This clone was seen only a few times. The chain combines TRBV7-9 with TRBJ2-2; 9 bases fit TRBD1. The CDR3 extends over 16 amino acids. Trimming cost V 6 bases and J 4 bases; bases outside gene matches: 9. Per germline, CDR1 SEHNR and CDR2 FQNEAQ (reference sequence). In DNA, the CDR3 is TGTGCCAGCAGTACAATAAGGGACAGGGTCACCGGGGAGCTGTTTTTT. It specifies CASSTIRDRVTGELFF.

This clone has a single count. The chain couples TRBV7-2 to TRBJ2-1, with TRBD2 matching 8 bases. The CDR3 totals 15 residues. Germline CDR1 SGHTA, CDR2 FQGNSA. V lost 4 bases and J lost 10; bases outside the gene matches: 12. The CDR3 spells CASSSNTGTRNEQFF. In DNA form, the CDR3 reads TGTGCCAGCAGCTCCAATACCGGGACTAGGAACGAGCAGTTCTTC.

V gene TRBV14 combines with J gene TRBJ2-3; perhaps TRBD2 as D (6 bases). The CDR3 has 16 residues. Trimming shortened V by 4 bases and J by 2 bases, and 16 bases separated the two germline ends. Germline V gives CDR1 SGHDN, CDR2 FVKESK. CDR3 in amino acids: CASSRRLDGYTDTQYF. CDR3 sequence (DNA): TGTGCCAGCAGCCGGAGACTAGACGGGTACACAGATACGCAGTATTTT.

This clone was picked up a small number of times. Relative to the germline gene, one junction end is altered; a read error may explain this. DNA for the CDR3: TGTGCCAGCAGTGAAACCAGCGGGAGGTGGAATTTT. Translation gives CASSETSGRWNF. This rearrangement joins TRBV2 to TRBJ2-3; 9 positions agree with TRBD2. CDR3 size: 12 residues. Germline V gene data show CDR1 as SNHLY and CDR2 as FYNNEI. Filled out from reference TRBV2 and TRBJ2-3, the complete variable domain reads EPEVTQTPSHQVTQMGQEVILRCVPISNHLYFYWYRQILGQKVEFLVSFYNNEISEKSEIFDDQFSVERPDGSNFTLKIRSTKLEDSAMYFCASSETSGRWNFGPGTRLTVL.

The CDR3 sequence: CASSPFSGTDTQYF. In DNA form, the CDR3 reads TGTGCCAGCTCACCATTCAGCGGGACAGATACGCAGTATTTT. This chain uses TRBV18 with TRBJ2-3; D perhaps matches TRBD2 (6 bases). This CDR3 comprises 14 residues. Trimming shortened V by 2 bases and J by 3 bases, and 9 bases separated the two germline ends. Germline values: CDR1 KGHSH, CDR2 LQKENI.

The V and J genes are TRBV27 and TRBJ2-1; 9 bases fit TRBD1. Losses at the gene ends were 4 bases for V and 5 bases for J; bases not matched to a gene: 12. This CDR3 has 17 residues. Germline values: CDR1 MNHEY, CDR2 SMNVEV (reference sequence). CDR3: CASSSPGQGRANNEQFF. In nucleotides, the CDR3 is TGTGCCAGCAGTTCCCCGGGACAGGGAAGGGCTAACAATGAGCAGTTCTTC.

The V gene is TRBV28, the J gene TRBJ2-1; 8 bases line up with TRBD1. The germline V gene encodes CDR1 MDHEN and CDR2 SYDVKM. The trim removed 9 bases at V and 9 bases at J, leaving 10 bases unmatched. CDR3 length: 13 amino acids. CDR3 in amino acids: CASSSPGGVEQFF. Here the CDR3 DNA reads TGTGCCAGTAGCTCGCCAGGGGGCGTTGAGCAGTTCTTC.

The chain joins TRBV5-1 to TRBJ2-2, with a tentative D call TRBD1 (5 bases). V was clipped by 0 bases and J by 2 bases, with 8 bases between them. Germline-derived CDR1 and CDR2 are SGHRS and YFSETQ. The CDR3 has 15 residues. The CDR3 spells CASSLVGANTGELFF. The CDR3 DNA reads TGCGCCAGCAGCTTGGTAGGGGCCAACACCGGGGAGCTGTTTTTT.

J is TRBJ1-3 and V is TRBV7-6; D unresolved. V gave up 5 bases and J gave up 0 bases, with 11 bases separating them. Per the germline V gene, CDR1 is SGHVS and CDR2 is FNYEAQ. The CDR3 covers 15 residues. Here the CDR3 DNA reads TGTGCCAGCAGCGCCGACATGAGCTCTGGAAACACCATATATTTT. This encodes CASSADMSSGNTIYF.

For the CDR3, the DNA is TGTGCCAGCAGCTGGGACTTTCCGGGTGGCTACACCTTC. It codes for CASSWDFPGGYTF. V gene TRBV7-2 combines with J gene TRBJ1-2, with a tentative D call TRBD1 (5 bases). Germline V CDR1 and CDR2: SGHTA, FQGNSA. Trimming took 4 bases from V and 7 from J, leaving 13 bases between them. CDR3 length equals 13 residues. The entire variable domain, with the rest obtained from reference TRBV7-2 and TRBJ1-2, is as follows: GAGVSQSPSNKVTEKGKDVELRCDPISGHTALYWYRQSLGQGLEFLIYFQGNSAPDKSGLPSDRFSAERTGGSVSTLTIQRTQQEDSAVYLCASSWDFPGGYTFGSGTRLTVV.